The entry below gives a single T cell receptor beta chain sequence along with its context. This receptor's antigen is unknown. No per-base quality is available; no much larger clone lies one base away. The 35 to 40 donors, aged 6 to 90 years, were systemically healthy Caucasian individuals from Russia. Each donor gave ten milliliters of peripheral blood, collected into EDTA-treated Vacutainer tubes. Ficoll-Paque density-gradient centrifugation was used to isolate PBMCs, with at least 6.5 million per sample. Total RNA was extracted from PBMCs with Trizol reagent, with at least 5 micrograms obtained per sample. The percentages of naive CD45RAhigh/CD27high T cells were determined by flow cytometry on a PBMC aliquot from every donor. Trimming accounts for 2 bases at V and 0 bases at J, while the number of junction bases matched to no gene is 7. The CDR3 has 18 amino acids, counting the end cysteine and phenylalanine. The DNA shown is the 54-base CDR3, in frame from base 1. The germline V gene (reference sequence) gives CDR1 as LGHDT and CDR2 as YNNKEL.

The source of the sample is a study of blood T cells in healthy people across ages (dated by TCRdb to between 2015 and 2016). Concerning the study at large: In model experiments, roughly one uniquely barcoded TCR beta cDNA molecule per two T cells was captured by template switching. Age-related changes in TCR beta repertoire diversity were measured in the study by deep sequencing normalized with unique cDNA molecular identifiers. The donors were divided into four age groups: young (average around 16 years), middle-aged (about 39), aged (around 67) and long-lived (nearly 85). To avoid experimental bias, donors of different ages were spread randomly across the sequencing lanes. For two donors (one aged 18 to 30 and one aged 80 or older), the study analyzed two additional independent replicas of 1 million unique cDNA reads from the same blood draw.

Library construction relied on 5' RACE. Instrument used: Illumina HiSeq 2500. A second PCR of about 6 to 11 cycles was performed with a sample-barcoded 5' primer and a J-beta primer mix. A unique molecular identifier was introduced onto each TCR beta cDNA molecule by a template-switch 5' adaptor carrying 12 random nucleotides. Each sample yielded at least 3 million CDR3-containing paired-end reads. First-strand cDNA was synthesized from all RNA with the Mint cDNA synthesis kit, primed by a TRBC-specific oligonucleotide. Following uracil-DNA glycosylase treatment, a first 18-cycle PCR with universal primers M1SS and BC2_uni_R was performed on all cDNA. The authors processed their data as follows. For normalization, 1 million high-quality reads, each with a distinct molecular identifier, were randomly selected from each sample. Instead of being binned into consensus sequences, reads with shared molecular identifiers were discarded. CDR3 identification, clonotype clustering and error correction used MiTCR with a Q25 quality threshold and the strictest error-elimination algorithm. A nonparametric unseen species model with Euler transformation was used to estimate lower-bound total TCR beta diversity. TCRdb reprocessed the public reads (quality trimming at Q25 with fastp, clone calling with MiXCR) and kept in-frame beta chains. Duplicate CDR3 protein sequences are folded into a single record with the most common DNA and genes. TCRdb, not the authors, supplied the V and J calls. Recorded for this sample are about 1.8 million distinct CDR3 sequences; about 50% of them occurred a single time. Approximately 2.1% of the sample is in the top ten clones.

The paper's findings and limits, for the study overall: Observed TCR beta diversity per million T cells fell roughly linearly with age, and a significant reduction was already apparent by age about 36. Because donor CMV infection status was unknown, age-related changes in expanded clonotypes were potentially confounded. The long-lived group showed more naive CD4+ T cells, fewer expanded clones and increased TCR diversity than the aged group, suggesting age selection. The percentage of naive T cells measured by flow cytometry correlated strongly with observed TCR beta diversity. Estimates of total diversity based on one million sequenced T cells were regarded as lower bounds and as underestimates. Since profiling was done on bulk unsorted PBMCs, naive and antigen-experienced compartments could not be conclusively compared.

The chain employs TRBV3-1 and TRBJ2-4, and 10 junctional nucleotides match TRBD1. This sequence was found in a woman in her thirties or forties in good health. Input material: blood. At the DNA level, the sequence is TGTGCCAGCAGCCAACGGGACAGGGGACTTCTAGCCAAAAACATTCAGTACTTC. This is translated as CASSQRDRGLLAKNIQYF.